One TCR beta chain is described in this entry. V was cut by 2 bases and J by 8 bases, with 13 bases left in between. Germline CDR1 KGHSH, CDR2 LQKENI. The CDR3 runs 15 residues. These data belong to a study of T cell repertoires in ileal Crohn's disease. Clones were read by immunoSEQ multiplex PCR, and TCRdb kept only the in-frame ones, dropping some. Of more than 6,500 clones in the sample, about two thirds are singletons; the top ten hold about 9.3%. Patients were adults with ileal or ileocolonic Crohn's disease needing resection. The sequencing input was ileal tissue. The sequence derives from an adult with Crohn's disease. The V gene is TRBV18, the J gene TRBJ1-6; D is ambiguous. CDR3 nucleotide sequence: TGTGCCAGCTCACCAGAAGCGACCCAGTATTCACCCCTCCACTTT. This encodes CASSPEATQYSPLHF.